This T cell receptor beta chain comes out of a study of blood T cell repertoires in COVID-19. Germline CDR1 is SEHNR and CDR2 is FQNEAQ (reference sequence). CDR3 length: 17 amino acids. The junction had 9 bases not matched to a gene; V was cut back by 5 bases and J by 0 bases. All exposed participants met a person with COVID-19 within 2 weeks before entering the study. Sequencing was performed with immunoSEQ multiplex PCR; in TCRdb, only in-frame clones are kept and a portion is missing. Among about 230,000 clones listed, around nine tenths were seen once. The source material was PBMCs or T cells enriched from blood (not recorded which). This clonotype was sampled from a woman in her 30s who had been exposed to COVID-19. The chain recombines TRBV7-9 with TRBJ2-2, with 7 bases lining up with TRBD1. The CDR3 is CASSRILGQANTGELFF. The DNA for the CDR3 is TGTGCCAGCAGCCGCATTTTAGGACAGGCGAACACCGGGGAGCTGTTTTTT.